This T cell receptor (beta chain) was obtained from a study of tumor and adjacent non-tumor tissue in lung cancer. The overall study: Approximately 4 million productive TCRbeta reads were obtained per sample on average.

The ends were cut back, 8 bases at V and 10 bases at J, with 15 bases in the middle. The CDR3 runs 13 residues. Germline loops: CDR1 MNHNS, CDR2 SASEGT. In regard to this clonotype: Antigen unknown.

A modified ARM-PCR protocol with three rounds of nested PCR amplified TCRbeta. TCRdb independently ran MiXCR on the multiplex PCR reads; one entry per CDR3 protein. The sample contains about 81,000 distinct CDR3 sequences, 55% to 80% of which appear only once. No cell sorting was done before RNA was extracted from the tissue. Study results and caveats: Tumor repertoires had a smaller top 100 clone share than normal lung.

This TCR was sampled from a woman in her thirties or forties with non-small cell lung cancer. The sample taken for sequencing was lung tumor tissue. This chain joins TRBV6-1 and TRBJ1-6, with D unresolved. The CDR3 coding sequence is TGTGCCAGCCGGGGTCGATGGAACTCACCCCTCCACTTT. Protein sequence: CASRGRWNSPLHF.